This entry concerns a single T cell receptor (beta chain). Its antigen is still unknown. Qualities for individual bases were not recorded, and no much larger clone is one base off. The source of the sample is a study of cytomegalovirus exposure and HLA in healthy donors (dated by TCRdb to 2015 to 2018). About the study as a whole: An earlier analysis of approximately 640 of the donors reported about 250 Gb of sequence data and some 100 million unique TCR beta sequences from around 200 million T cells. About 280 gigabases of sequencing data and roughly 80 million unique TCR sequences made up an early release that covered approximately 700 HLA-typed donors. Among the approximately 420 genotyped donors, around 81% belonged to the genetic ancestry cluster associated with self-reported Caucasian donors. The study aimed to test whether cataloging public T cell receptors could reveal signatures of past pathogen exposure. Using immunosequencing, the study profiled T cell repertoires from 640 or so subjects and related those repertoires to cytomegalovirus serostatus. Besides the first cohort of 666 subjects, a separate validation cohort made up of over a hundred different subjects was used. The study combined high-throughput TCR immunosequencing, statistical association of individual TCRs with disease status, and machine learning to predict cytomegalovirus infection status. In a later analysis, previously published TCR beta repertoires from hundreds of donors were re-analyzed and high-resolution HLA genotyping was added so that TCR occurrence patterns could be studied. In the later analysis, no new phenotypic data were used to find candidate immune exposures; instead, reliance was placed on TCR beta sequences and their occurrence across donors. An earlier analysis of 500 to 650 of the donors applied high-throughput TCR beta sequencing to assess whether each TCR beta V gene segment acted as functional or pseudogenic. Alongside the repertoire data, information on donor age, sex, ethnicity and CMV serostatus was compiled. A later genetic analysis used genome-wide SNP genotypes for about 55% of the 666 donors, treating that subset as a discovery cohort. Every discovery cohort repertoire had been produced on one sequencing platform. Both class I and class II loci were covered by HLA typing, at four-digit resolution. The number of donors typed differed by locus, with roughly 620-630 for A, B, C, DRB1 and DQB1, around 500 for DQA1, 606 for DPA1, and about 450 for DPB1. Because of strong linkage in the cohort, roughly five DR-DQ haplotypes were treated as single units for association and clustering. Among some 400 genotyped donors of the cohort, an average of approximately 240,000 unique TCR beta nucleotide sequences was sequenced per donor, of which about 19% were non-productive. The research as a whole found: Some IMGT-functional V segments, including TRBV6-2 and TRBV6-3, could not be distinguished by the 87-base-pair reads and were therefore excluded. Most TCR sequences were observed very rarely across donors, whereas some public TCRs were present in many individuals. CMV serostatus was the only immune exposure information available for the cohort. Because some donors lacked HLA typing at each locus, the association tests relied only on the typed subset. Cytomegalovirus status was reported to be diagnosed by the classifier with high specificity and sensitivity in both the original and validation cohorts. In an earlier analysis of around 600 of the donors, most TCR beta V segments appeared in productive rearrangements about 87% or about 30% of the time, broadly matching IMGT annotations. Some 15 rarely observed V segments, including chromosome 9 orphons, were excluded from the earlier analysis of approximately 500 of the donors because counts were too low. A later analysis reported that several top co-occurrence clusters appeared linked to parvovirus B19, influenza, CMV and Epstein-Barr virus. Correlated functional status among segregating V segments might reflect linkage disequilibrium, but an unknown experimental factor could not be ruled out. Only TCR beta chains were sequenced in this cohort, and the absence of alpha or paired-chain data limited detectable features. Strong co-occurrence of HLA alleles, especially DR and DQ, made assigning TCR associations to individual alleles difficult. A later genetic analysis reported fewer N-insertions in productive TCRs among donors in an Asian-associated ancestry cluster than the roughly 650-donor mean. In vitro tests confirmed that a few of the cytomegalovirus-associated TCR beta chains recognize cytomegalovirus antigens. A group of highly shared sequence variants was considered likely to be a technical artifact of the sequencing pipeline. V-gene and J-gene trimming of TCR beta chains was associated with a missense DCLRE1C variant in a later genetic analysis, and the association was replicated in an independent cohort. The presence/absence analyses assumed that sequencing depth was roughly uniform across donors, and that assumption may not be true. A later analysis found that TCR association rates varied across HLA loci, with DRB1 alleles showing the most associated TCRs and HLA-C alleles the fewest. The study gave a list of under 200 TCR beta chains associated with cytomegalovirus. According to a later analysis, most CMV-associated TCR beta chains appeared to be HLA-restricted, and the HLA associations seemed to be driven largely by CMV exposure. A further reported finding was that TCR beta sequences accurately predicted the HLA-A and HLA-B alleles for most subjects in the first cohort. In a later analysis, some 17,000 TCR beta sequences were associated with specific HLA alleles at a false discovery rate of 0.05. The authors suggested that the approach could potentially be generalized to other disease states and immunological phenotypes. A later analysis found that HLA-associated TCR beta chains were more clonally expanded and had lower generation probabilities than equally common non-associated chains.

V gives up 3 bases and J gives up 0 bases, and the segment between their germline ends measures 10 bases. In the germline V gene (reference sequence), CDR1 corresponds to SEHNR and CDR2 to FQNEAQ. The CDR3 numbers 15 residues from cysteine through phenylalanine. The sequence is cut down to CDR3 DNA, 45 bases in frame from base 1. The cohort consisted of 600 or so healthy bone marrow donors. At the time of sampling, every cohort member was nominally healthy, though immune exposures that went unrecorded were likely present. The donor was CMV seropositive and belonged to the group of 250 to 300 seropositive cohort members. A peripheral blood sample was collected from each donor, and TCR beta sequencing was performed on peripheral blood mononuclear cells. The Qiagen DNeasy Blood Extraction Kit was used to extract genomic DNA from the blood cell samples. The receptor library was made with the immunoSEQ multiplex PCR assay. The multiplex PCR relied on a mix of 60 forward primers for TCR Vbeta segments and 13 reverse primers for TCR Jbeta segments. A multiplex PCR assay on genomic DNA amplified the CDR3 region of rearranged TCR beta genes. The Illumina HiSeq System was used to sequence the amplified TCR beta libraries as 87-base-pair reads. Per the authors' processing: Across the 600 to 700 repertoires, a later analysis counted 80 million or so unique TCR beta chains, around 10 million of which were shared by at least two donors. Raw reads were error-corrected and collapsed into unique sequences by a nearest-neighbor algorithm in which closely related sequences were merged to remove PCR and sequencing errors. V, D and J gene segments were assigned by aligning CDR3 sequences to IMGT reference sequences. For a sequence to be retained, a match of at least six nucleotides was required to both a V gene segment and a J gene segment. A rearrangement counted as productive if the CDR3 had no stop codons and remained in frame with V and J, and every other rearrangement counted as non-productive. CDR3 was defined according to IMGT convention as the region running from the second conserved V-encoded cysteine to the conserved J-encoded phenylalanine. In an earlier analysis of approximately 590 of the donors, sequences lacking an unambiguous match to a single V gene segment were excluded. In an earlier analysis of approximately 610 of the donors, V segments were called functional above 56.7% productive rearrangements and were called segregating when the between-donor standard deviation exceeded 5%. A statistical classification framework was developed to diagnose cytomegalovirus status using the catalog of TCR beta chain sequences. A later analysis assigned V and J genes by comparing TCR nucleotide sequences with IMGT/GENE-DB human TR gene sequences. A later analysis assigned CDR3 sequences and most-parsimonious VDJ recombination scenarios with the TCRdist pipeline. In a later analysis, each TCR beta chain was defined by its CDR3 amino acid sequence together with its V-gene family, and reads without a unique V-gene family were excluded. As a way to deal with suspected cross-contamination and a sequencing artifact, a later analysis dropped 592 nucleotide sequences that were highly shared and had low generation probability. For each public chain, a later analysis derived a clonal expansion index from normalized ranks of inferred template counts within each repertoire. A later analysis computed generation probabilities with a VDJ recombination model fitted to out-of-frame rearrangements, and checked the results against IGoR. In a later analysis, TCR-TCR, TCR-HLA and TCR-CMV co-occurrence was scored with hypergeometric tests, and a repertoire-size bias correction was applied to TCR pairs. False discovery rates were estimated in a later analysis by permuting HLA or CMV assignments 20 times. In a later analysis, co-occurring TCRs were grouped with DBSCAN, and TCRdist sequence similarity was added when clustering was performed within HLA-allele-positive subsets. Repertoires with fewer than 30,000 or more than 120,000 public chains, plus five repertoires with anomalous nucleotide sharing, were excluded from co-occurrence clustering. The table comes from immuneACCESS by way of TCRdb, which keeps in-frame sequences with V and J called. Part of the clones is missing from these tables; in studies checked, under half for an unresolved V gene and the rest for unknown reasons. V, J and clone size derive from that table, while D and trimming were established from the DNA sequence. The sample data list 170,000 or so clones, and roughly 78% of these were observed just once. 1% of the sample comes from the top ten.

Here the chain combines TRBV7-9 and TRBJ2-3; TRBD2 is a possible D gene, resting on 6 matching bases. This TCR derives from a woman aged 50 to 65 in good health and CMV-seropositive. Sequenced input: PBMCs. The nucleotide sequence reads TGTGCCAGCAGCTTGGGGGGTGTTAGCACAGATACGCAGTATTTT. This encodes CASSLGGVSTDTQYF.